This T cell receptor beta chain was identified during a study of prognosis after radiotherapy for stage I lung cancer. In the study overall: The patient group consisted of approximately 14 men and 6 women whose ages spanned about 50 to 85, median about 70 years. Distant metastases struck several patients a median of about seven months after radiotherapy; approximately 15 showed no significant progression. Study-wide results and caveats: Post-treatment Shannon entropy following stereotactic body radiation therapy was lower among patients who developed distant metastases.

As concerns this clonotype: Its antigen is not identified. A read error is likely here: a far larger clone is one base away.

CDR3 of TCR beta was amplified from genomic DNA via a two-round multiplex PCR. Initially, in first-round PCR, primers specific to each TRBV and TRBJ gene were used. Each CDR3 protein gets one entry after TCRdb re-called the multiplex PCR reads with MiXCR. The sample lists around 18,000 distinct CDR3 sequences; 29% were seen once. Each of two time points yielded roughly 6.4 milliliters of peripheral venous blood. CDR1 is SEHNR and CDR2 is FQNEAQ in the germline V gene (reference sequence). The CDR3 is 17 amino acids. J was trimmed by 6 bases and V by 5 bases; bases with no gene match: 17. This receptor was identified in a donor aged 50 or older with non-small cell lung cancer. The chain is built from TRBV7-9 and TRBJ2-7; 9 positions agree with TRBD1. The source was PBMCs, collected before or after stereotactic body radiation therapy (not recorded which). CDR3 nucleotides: TGTGCCAGCAGCACCCAGGCGGGGACAGGGCAGGGTCGCGAGCAGTACTTC. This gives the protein CASSTQAGTGQGREQYF. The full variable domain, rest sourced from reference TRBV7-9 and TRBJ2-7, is DTGVSQNPRHKITKRGQNVTFRCDPISEHNRLYWYRQTLGQGPEFLTYFQNEAQLEKSRLLSDRFSAERPKGSFSTLEIQRTEQGDSAMYLCASSTQAGTGQGREQYFGPGTRLTVT.